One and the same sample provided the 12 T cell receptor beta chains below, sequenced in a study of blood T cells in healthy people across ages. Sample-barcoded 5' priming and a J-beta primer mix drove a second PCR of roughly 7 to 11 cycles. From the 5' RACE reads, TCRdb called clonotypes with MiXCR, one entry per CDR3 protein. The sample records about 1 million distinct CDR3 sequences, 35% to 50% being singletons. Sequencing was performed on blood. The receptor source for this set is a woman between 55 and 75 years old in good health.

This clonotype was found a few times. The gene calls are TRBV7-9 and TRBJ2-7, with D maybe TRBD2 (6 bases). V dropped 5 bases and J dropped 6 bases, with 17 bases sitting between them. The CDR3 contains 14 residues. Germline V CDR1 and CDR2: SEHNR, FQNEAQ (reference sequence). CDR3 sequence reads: CASSPTGLGTEQYF. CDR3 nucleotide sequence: TGTGCCAGCAGCCCAACGGGACTCGGGACCGAGCAGTACTTC.

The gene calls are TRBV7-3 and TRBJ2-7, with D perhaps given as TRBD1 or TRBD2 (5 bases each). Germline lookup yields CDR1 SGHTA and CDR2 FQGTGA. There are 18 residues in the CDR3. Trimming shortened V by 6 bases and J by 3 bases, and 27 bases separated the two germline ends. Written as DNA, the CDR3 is TGTGCCAGCAGATTCCGGGACGCCCGGGGTAGGAGAAGCTACGAGCAGTACTTC. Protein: CASRFRDARGRRSYEQYF. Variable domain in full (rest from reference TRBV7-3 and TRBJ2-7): GAGVSQTPSNKVTEKGKYVELRCDPISGHTALYWYRQSLGQGPEFLIYFQGTGAADDSGLPNDRFFAVRPEGSVSTLKIQRTERGDSAVYLCASRFRDARGRRSYEQYFGPGTRLTVT.

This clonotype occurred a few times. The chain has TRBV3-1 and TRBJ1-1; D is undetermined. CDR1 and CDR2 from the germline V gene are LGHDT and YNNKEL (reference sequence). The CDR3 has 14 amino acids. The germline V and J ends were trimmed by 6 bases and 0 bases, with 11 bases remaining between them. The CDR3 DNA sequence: TGTGCCAGCAGACCGGGCAGAATGAACACTGAAGCTTTCTTT. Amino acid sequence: CASRPGRMNTEAFF.

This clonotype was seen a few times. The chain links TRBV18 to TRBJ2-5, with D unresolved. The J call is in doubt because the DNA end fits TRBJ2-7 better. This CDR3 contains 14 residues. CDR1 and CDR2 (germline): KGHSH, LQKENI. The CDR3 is CASSPGRIGNEQYF. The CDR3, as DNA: TGTGCCAGCTCACCAGGCAGGATTGGGAACGAGCAGTACTTC.

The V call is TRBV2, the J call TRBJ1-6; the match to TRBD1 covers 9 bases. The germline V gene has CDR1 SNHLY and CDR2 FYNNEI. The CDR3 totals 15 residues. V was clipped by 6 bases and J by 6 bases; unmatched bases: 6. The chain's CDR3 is CASSEVGQGNSPLHF. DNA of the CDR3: TGTGCCAGCAGCGAGGTGGGACAGGGTAATTCACCCCTCCACTTT.

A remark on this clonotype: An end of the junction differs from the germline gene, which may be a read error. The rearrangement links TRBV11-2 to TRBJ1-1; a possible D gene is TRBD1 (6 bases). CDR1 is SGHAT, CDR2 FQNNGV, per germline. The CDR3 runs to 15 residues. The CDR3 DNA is TGTACCAGCAGCTCTCGGCAGGGGATGAACACTGAAGCTTTCTTT. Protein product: CTSSSRQGMNTEAFF.

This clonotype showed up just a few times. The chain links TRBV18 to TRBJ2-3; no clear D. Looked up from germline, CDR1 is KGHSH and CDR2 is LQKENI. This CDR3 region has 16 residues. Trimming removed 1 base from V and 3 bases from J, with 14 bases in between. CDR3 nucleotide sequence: TGTGCCAGCTCACCACTACAGATTCTTTCGACAGATACGCAGTATTTT. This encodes CASSPLQILSTDTQYF.

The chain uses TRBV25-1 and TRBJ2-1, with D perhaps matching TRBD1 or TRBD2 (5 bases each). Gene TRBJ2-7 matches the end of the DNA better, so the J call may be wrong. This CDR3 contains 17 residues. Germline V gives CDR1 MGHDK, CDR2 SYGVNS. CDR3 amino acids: CATWGLQVRSSYNEQYF. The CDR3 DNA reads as TGTGCCACATGGGGGTTACAGGTGCGAAGCTCCTACAATGAGCAGTACTTC.

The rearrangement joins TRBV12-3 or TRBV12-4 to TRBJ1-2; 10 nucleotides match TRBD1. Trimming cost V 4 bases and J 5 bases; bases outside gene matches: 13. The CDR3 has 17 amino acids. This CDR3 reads CASSSQTRDRGGYGYTF. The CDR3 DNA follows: TGTGCCAGCAGTTCTCAAACCCGGGACAGGGGAGGTTATGGCTACACCTTC.

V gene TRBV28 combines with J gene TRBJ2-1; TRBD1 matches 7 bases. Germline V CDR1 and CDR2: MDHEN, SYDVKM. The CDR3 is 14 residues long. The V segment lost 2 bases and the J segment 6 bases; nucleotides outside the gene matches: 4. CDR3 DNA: TGTGCCAGCAGTTTAGTTGGGGACAGCAATGAGCAGTTCTTC. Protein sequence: CASSLVGDSNEQFF.

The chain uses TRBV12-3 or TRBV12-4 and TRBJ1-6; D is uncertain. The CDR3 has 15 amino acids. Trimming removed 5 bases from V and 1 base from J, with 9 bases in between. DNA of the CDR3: TGTGCCAGCAGTGTACTTGGTTCCTATAATTCACCCCTCCACTTT. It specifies CASSVLGSYNSPLHF.

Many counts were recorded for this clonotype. Here the CDR3 reads CSATKLLRASGRQETQYF. The CDR3 nucleotides are TGCAGTGCCACGAAACTTCTAAGGGCTAGCGGGAGACAAGAGACCCAGTACTTC. This chain uses TRBV20-1 with TRBJ2-5; 10 positions agree with TRBD2. Germline CDR1 DFQATT, CDR2 SNEGSKA (reference sequence). V lost 6 bases and J lost 2; bases outside the gene matches: 18. The CDR3 contains 18 residues.